The sequence of this T cell receptor (beta chain) was determined in a study of T cell responses to AZD1222 COVID-19 vaccine. Trimming took 10 bases from V and 3 from J, leaving 9 bases between them. The CDR3 is 12 residues long. CDR1 MDHEN and CDR2 SYDVKM come from the germline V gene. Study results and caveats: Baseline serostatus was positive in only six AZD1222 recipients.

The table came from immunoSEQ multiplex PCR; TCRdb's copy has only in-frame clones and leaves some out. Of more than 150,000 clones listed, around 90% are singletons. To note about this clone: Its antigen remains unknown.

The chain employs TRBV28 and TRBJ1-4; no firm D call. The starting material was peripheral blood, obtained 28 days after the second AZD1222 dose. The origin of this receptor is an adult who received the AZD1222 COVID-19 vaccine. The CDR3 nucleotides are TGTGCCACGCGAGGGTCTAATGAAAAACTGTTTTTT. Residues: CATRGSNEKLFF. Based on the CDR3 plus reference TRBV28 and TRBJ1-4, the full variable domain is DVKVTQSSRYLVKRTGEKVFLECVQDMDHENMFWYRQDPGLGLRLIYFSYDVKMKEKGDIPEGYSVSREKKERFSLILESASTNQTSMYLCATRGSNEKLFFGSGTQLSVL.